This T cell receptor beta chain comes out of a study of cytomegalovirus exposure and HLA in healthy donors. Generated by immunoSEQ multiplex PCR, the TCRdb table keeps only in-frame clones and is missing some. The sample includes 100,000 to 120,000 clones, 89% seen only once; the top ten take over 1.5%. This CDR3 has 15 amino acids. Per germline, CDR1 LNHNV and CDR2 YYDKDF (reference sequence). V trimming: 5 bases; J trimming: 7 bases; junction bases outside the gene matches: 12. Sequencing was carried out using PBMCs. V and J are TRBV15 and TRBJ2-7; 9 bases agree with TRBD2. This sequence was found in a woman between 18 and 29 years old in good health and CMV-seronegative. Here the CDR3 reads CATSAPGLASREQYF. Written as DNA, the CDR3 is TGTGCCACCAGCGCGCCGGGACTAGCTTCAAGGGAGCAGTACTTC.